A single T cell receptor beta chain is shown here with its context. This clone was counted a few times. Its antigen is currently not known. No much larger clonotype is one base removed from it; base qualities were not supplied. A single peripheral blood draw of approximately 120 mL on average was collected from each donor into heparinised tubes. Using a panel that included CD45RO, CCR7, CD25, CD127, CD95 and CD27, naive, central memory, regulatory and stem cell-like memory CD4+ T cells were sorted on a BD FACSAria II. All sorted populations exceeded 98% purity. Right away, PBMCs were isolated by Lymphoprep density gradient centrifugation and were stained directly, with no culture step. So that batch effects would be minimized, each experiment stained and sorted samples in pairs, pairing one healthy donor with one patient. These data originate in a study of beta chain features in type 1 diabetes (dated by TCRdb to the late 2010s). For context, the study as a whole: Mean age, gender distribution, total cell number and subset yield were not different between patients and healthy donors. A total of 90 million to 120 million sorted cells were examined across all samples, and a strong correlation was observed between cell number per subset and RNA yield. The study compared TCRB repertoires of sorted circulating CD4+ T cell subsets between recently diagnosed type 1 diabetes patients and matched healthy donors. Naive and central memory subsets were obtained from all 30 or so donors, but regulatory and stem cell-like memory subsets were isolated from only 8 patients and roughly eight healthy donors. The research as a whole found: HLA sub-analyses involved small numbers of individuals, so any influence of HLA type on TCRB rearrangement remained unresolved. At VDJ recombination sites, type 1 diabetes patients had fewer insertions and more deleted nucleotides, which implies abnormalities in thymic rearrangement. Shorter templates might have been favored by PCR, but patient and control samples were amplified and corrected together, so both groups would have been affected equally by any skew. Sequencing cDNA rather than genomic DNA could over-represent highly expressing activated cells, although activation and CD3 levels did not differ between groups. Naive, central memory and regulatory TCRB repertoires appeared to be more similar among patients than among healthy donors. In all four CD4+ subsets, TCRB CDR3 length was moderately but significantly shorter in type 1 diabetes patients.

The entire amount of isolated RNA was reverse transcribed using the High Capacity cDNA Reverse Transcription Kit, so the sequenced TCRB transcripts were expressed ones. Deep immunoSEQ sequencing was performed on naive, central memory and regulatory T cell samples, with an average of approximately 4 million total reads per sample. After sorted cells were lysed in RLT buffer, RNA was extracted with DNase-treated RNeasy Micro or Mini kits, with the choice depending on cell number. Each cell subset was processed separately to prevent cross-contamination, with patient and healthy donor samples processed together. The immunoSEQ multiplex PCR was used to amplify TCRB sequences from cDNA, generating 87-bp fragments that spanned the CDR3 region. Amplicons were sequenced on the Illumina HiSeq platform. The source study handled its data this way. Synthetic template baselines were used to correct PCR bias computationally, reads within Hamming distance 2 were collapsed, and singletons that could not be merged were discarded. Reads were aligned against IMGT so that V, D and J genes, CDR3 length and insertions or deletions at six rearrangement sites could be assigned. Within each subset, clonotype counts were normalized to the number of sorted cells before true diversity and Gini coefficients were calculated with the tcR R package. The overlap coefficient, calculated on TCRB nucleotide sequences, was used to quantify repertoire sharing. Out-of-frame TCRB sequences from naive cells were analyzed to stand in for the pre-selection repertoire. TCRdb's version of the immuneACCESS table is confined to in-frame rearrangements and falls short of the full clone set. An unresolved V gene accounts for under half of the shortfall where checked; the remainder is of unknown origin. That table is the source of V, J and clone size, and D and trimming were worked out from the DNA. The sample yields around 500,000 clones; over 9.5% were counted once. 0.045% to 0.06% of the sample is held by the ten biggest clonotypes.

Via the germline V gene, CDR1 is MDHEN and CDR2 SYDVKM. V is shortened by 7 bases, J by 8 bases, and the region joining them spans 17 bases. There are 14 amino acids in the CDR3, from cysteine to phenylalanine inclusive. The entry retains the CDR3 DNA only, 42 bases that are in frame from base 1. Sequenced: naive CD4+ T cells from blood. The meaning of the sample's cell subset or site label: true naive CD4+ T cells. The sequence was obtained from a woman between 18 and 29 years old in good health. This receptor chain uses TRBV28 and TRBJ1-4; the D gene is not confidently resolved. CDR3 loop: CASTDEGLGEKLFF. The DNA sequence is as follows: TGTGCCAGCACGGATGAAGGGTTAGGGGAAAAACTGTTTTTT.